The rows below give T cell receptor beta chains drawn from one sample of a study of Ad26.COV2.S vaccination and SARS-CoV-2 variants. Profiled with immunoSEQ multiplex PCR; TCRdb holds only in-frame clones, not every one. Altogether hundreds of thousands of clones are present, around 87% being singletons, with the ten largest covering around 3%. The input for sequencing was peripheral blood, taken in a trial of Ad26.COV2.S vaccine versus placebo. The receptors derive from a person between 18 and 60 years old who received the Ad26.COV2.S COVID-19 vaccine or a placebo. CDR3s include the opening cysteine and the closing phenylalanine or tryptophan. The order of the fields is clone size, D gene, V gene, J gene, CDR3 DNA, CDR3 protein. The D gene is left open where the match is weak. Expanded clones get a size class; other rows say once, few or many, or leave the size out.

-	TRBD2	TRBV10-1	TRBJ2-7	TGCGCCATCTTTGATCCGACTAGCGGGAGGTACGAGCAGTACTTC	CAIFDPTSGRYEQYF
-	-	TRBV6-1	TRBJ1-2	TGTGCCAGCAGTGAACAAGGACAGATGAACTATGGCTACACCTTC	CASSEQGQMNYGYTF
-	-	TRBV2	TRBJ1-1	TGTGCCAGCAGTGAAGAGGGGCTGGGGACTGAAGCTTTCTTT	CASSEEGLGTEAFF
-	-	TRBV7-2	TRBJ2-2	TGTGCCAGCAGCTTAGTGGGGACCACCGGGGAGCTGTTTTTT	CASSLVGTTGELFF
few	-	TRBV7-7	TRBJ1-5	TGTGCCAGCAGCTTAGCGGTAGCTCGGCCTCAGCCCCAGCATTTT	CASSLAVARPQPQHF
-	-	TRBV7-2	TRBJ2-1	TGTGCCAGCAGCTCACCGACGGGGTCTTTTGCTGAGCAGTTCTTC	CASSSPTGSFAEQFF
-	TRBD2	TRBV28	TRBJ2-7	TGTGCCAGCAGTTTAAAGGGGGCTAGCGGGAGTTACGAGCAGTACTTC	CASSLKGASGSYEQYF
-	-	TRBV30	TRBJ2-1	TGTGCCTGGGGGGCTGAAAATGAGCAGTTCTTC	CAWGAENEQFF
-	TRBD1	TRBV10-3	TRBJ2-6	TGTGCCATCAAGGGGACAGGGTCCTCTGGGGCCAACGTCCTGACTTTC	CAIKGTGSSGANVLTF
-	-	TRBV28	TRBJ1-3	TGTGCCAGCAGTGTAATAACGGCCTCAGAAAGTGGAAACACCATATATTTT	CASSVITASESGNTIYF
few	-	TRBV19	TRBJ1-5	TGTGCCAGTAGACGGACGGAGGGGTCTAGCAATCAGCCCCAGCATTTT	CASRRTEGSSNQPQHF
-	TRBD2	TRBV5-8	TRBJ2-2	TGTGCCAGCAGACCGCCAGCGGGGGGGCCGCACACCGGGGAGCTGTTTTTT	CASRPPAGGPHTGELFF
few	TRBD1	TRBV7-9	TRBJ1-1	TGTGCCAGCAGCTCACCGCGGACAGGAGCCATGAACACTGAAGCTTTCTTT	CASSSPRTGAMNTEAFF
-	TRBD1	TRBV7-2	TRBJ1-3	TGTGCCAGCAGCGCACAGGGGGCACTTGGAAACACCATATATTTT	CASSAQGALGNTIYF
-	TRBD2	TRBV2	TRBJ2-3	TGTGCCAGCAGTGAAGTCGACGGGGGGTCGACAGATACGCAGTATTTT	CASSEVDGGSTDTQYF
once	TRBD2	TRBV24-1	TRBJ2-2	TGTGCCACCAGTGATAGCGGGAGGGACACCGGGGAGCTGTTTTTT	CATSDSGRDTGELFF
-	-	TRBV11-1	TRBJ1-2	TGTGCCAGCAGCTTAGATCCAGTGACCTATGGCTACACCTTC	CASSLDPVTYGYTF
-	-	TRBV7-9	TRBJ2-2	TGTGCCAGCAGGTTGTACAGGGACACCGGGGAGCTGTTTTTT	CASRLYRDTGELFF
-	TRBD1	TRBV18	TRBJ1-5	TGTGCCAGCTCACCAACGGGGACAGGCAATCAGCCCCAGCATTTT	CASSPTGTGNQPQHF
-	-	TRBV4-1	TRBJ2-7	TGCGCCAGCAGCCAAGGGACATCCGCCTACGAGCAGTACTTC	CASSQGTSAYEQYF
-	TRBD2	TRBV7-9	TRBJ2-3	TGTGCCAGCAGCTCCAGCCCCGCGGGACTAGCAGCGGATACGCAGTATTTT	CASSSSPAGLAADTQYF
-	-	TRBV24-1	TRBJ2-1	TGTGCCACCAGTGACCCGAAGGGGACCATCTACAATGAGCAGTTCTTC	CATSDPKGTIYNEQFF
-	-	TRBV7-8	TRBJ1-1	TGTGCCAGCAGCGGACTAGACAGGCCAAACACTGAAGCTTTCTTT	CASSGLDRPNTEAFF
-	TRBD1	TRBV10-3	TRBJ1-3	TGTGCCATCAGTGGACCGACACAGGGGGGTGGAAACACCATATATTTT	CAISGPTQGGGNTIYF
-	TRBD2	TRBV7-2	TRBJ2-3	TGTGCCAGCAGCTCACTAGCGGGAGGGTACACAGATACGCAGTATTTT	CASSSLAGGYTDTQYF
-	TRBD1	TRBV7-9	TRBJ2-7	TGTGCCAGCAGCAGGGGGGGACAGGGCTACGAGCAGTACTTC	CASSRGGQGYEQYF
-	-	TRBV7-2	TRBJ1-2	TGTGCCAGCAGCTTAGAGACAGCTGTTAACTATGGCTACACCTTC	CASSLETAVNYGYTF
once	TRBD1	TRBV6-2/TRBV6-3	TRBJ2-7	TGTGCCAGCAGTAGATGGCTACAGGGGTCCTACGAGCAGTACTTC	CASSRWLQGSYEQYF
-	TRBD1	TRBV6-5	TRBJ2-7	TGTGCCAGCAGTTACGAGGACAGGGGACACGAGCAGTACTTC	CASSYEDRGHEQYF
once	TRBD2	TRBV2	TRBJ2-7	TGTGCCAGCAGCCCGGGGGGCTACGAGCAGTACTTC	CASSPGGYEQYF
few	TRBD1	TRBV7-2	TRBJ2-5	TGTGCCAGCAGCATAAAGGGACAGGGGGCACCTTCGGAAGAGACCCAGTACTTC	CASSIKGQGAPSEETQYF
-	TRBD2	TRBV11-3	TRBJ2-1	TGTGCCAGCAGCTTGTCGGCTAGCGGGGGGGTTTATGAGCAGTTCTTC	CASSLSASGGVYEQFF
-	TRBD2	TRBV10-1	TRBJ2-5	TGCGCCAGCAGTGCGGGTCAGCTAGCGGGAGTGGGAGCGGAGACCCAGTACTTC	CASSAGQLAGVGAETQYF
-	TRBD1	TRBV7-2	TRBJ2-3	TGTGCCAGCAGCTTAGGGACAGGGCTCCGAACAGATACGCAGTATTTT	CASSLGTGLRTDTQYF
-	-	TRBV18	TRBJ1-1	TGTGCCAGCCGCGTCCAGGGCGGCACTGAAGCTTTCTTT	CASRVQGGTEAFF
-	-	TRBV7-9	TRBJ1-5	TGTGCCAGCAGCGCGCAGAATCAGCCCCAGCATTTT	CASSAQNQPQHF
-	-	TRBV9	TRBJ2-5	TGTGCCAGCAGCGTAGCGAACTACCCACAAGAGACCCAGTACTTC	CASSVANYPQETQYF
-	-	TRBV7-9	TRBJ2-1	TGTGCCAGCAGCTTATCGGCGGTTTTGGGGACACATCCCAATGAGCAGTTCTTC	CASSLSAVLGTHPNEQFF
-	-	TRBV7-8	TRBJ2-5	TGTGCCAGCAGCTTAGCTCACAGGGCCTGGCAAGAGACCCAGTACTTC	CASSLAHRAWQETQYF
once	-	TRBV18	TRBJ1-5	TGTGCCAGCTCACCTCAGCGGGTCAATCAGCCCCAGCATTTT	CASSPQRVNQPQHF